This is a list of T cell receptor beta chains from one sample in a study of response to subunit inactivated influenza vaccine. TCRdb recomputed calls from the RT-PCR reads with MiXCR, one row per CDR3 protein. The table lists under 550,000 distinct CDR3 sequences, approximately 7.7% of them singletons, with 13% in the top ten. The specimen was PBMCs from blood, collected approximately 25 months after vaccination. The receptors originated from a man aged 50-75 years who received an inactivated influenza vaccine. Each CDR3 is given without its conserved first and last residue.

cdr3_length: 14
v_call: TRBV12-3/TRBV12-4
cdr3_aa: ASSSFLAGANNEQF

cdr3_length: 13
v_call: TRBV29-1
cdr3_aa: SVDITSGARETQY

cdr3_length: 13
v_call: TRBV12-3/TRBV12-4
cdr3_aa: ASSLYLAGVDEQF

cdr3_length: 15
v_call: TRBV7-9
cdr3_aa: ASSHLWAEGLADTQY

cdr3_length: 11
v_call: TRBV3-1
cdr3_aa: ASSPGQPYEQY

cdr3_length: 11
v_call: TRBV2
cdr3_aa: ASTKGYTGELF

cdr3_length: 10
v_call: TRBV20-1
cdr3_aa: SANSENTEAF

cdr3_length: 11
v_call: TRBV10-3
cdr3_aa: AIRGGTNQPQH

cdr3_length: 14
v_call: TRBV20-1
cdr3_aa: SARDQAPGATDTQY

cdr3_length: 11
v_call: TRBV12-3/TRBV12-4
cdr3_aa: ASTPLGQKYLT

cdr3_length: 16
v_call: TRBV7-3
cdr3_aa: ASSVSRGLAANTGELF

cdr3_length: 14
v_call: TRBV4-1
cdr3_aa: ASSRAGTSARDEQY

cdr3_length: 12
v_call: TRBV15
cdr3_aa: ATSREGVAETQY

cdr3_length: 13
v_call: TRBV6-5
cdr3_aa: ASSSREKDTGELF

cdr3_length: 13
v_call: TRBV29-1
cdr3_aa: SVGYGASGSSEQY

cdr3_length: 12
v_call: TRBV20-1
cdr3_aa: STTTVGGRETQY